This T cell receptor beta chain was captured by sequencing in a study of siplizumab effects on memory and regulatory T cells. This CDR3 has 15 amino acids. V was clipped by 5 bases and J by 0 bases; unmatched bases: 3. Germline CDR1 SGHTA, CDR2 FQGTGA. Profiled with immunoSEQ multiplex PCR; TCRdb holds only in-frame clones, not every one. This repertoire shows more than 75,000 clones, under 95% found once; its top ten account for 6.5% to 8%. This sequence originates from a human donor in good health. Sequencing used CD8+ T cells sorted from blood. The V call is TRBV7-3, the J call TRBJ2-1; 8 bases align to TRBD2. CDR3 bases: TGTGCCAGCAGCGAAGCGGGAGCCTCCTACAATGAGCAGTTCTTC. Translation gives CASSEAGASYNEQFF. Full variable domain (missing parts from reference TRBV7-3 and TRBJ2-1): GAGVSQTPSNKVTEKGKYVELRCDPISGHTALYWYRQSLGQGPEFLIYFQGTGAADDSGLPNDRFFAVRPEGSVSTLKIQRTERGDSAVYLCASSEAGASYNEQFFGPGTRLTVL.